This T cell receptor (beta chain) was sequenced for a study of blood T cell repertoires in COVID-19. Overall study context: Sources were T cells, B-cell-depleted T cells, or PBMCs; the material itself was cDNA or gDNA.

Germline V gene lookup returns CDR1 SGHNT and CDR2 YYREEE (reference sequence). The CDR3 has 16 amino acids. Trimming at V came to 4 bases and at J to 2 bases, leaving 10 bases not matched to a gene. As handled by the study authors: Amplifying reference gene primers gave estimates of nucleated cell counts. Some clones are missing from TCRdb's copy, which holds only in-frame ones; the method was immunoSEQ multiplex PCR. The V and J calls and clone size were taken over from that table, and D and trimming were inferred from the DNA. Among more than 70,000 clones listed, approximately 86% were seen once.

The V call is TRBV5-4, the J call TRBJ2-3; 7 nucleotides agree with TRBD1. The receptor was derived from a man older than 75 with active or convalescent COVID-19. Sequencing used peripheral blood. CDR3 bases: TGTGCCAGCAGCCCATTGACAGGGAGACACACAGATACGCAGTATTTT. Translating it yields CASSPLTGRHTDTQYF.